This is a list of T cell receptor beta chains from one sample in a study of identical twins. One entry per CDR3 protein results from TCRdb running MiXCR on the 5' RACE reads. The table shows approximately 890,000 distinct CDR3 sequences, with around an eighth occurring only once. These data were also filed under a second study, of yellow fever vaccine responses in identical twins.

Sequenced material: PBMCs. These receptors all stem from a woman between 18 and 29 years old in good health. Each CDR3 is given with its conserved first and last residue. The D gene is left open where the match is weak. A row's size may be missing; if present it is once, few, many or a size class.

V gene	D gene	J gene	clone size	CDR3 protein	CDR3 DNA
TRBV25-1	TRBD1	TRBJ2-1	few	CASSVDRLGNEQFF	TGTGCCAGCAGTGTGGACAGGTTGGGCAATGAGCAGTTCTTC
TRBV10-2	TRBD2	TRBJ2-5	-	CASSELAGAQETQYF	TGCGCCAGCAGTGAACTAGCGGGGGCCCAAGAGACCCAGTACTTC
TRBV15	TRBD1	TRBJ1-1	many	CATSRRDRDNGEAFF	TGTGCCACCAGCAGACGGGACAGGGATAACGGTGAAGCTTTCTTT
TRBV12-3/TRBV12-4	-	TRBJ2-1	many	CASSLFNVVGNEQFF	TGTGCCAGCAGTTTATTTAACGTTGTCGGCAATGAGCAGTTCTTC
TRBV11-2	-	TRBJ1-1	-	CASSLGIMNTEAFF	TGTGCCAGCAGCTTAGGAATCATGAACACTGAAGCTTTCTTT
TRBV7-2	-	TRBJ2-2	few	CASSPTTVAGELFF	TGTGCCAGCAGCCCCACGACGGTGGCCGGGGAGCTGTTTTTT
TRBV7-9	-	TRBJ1-1	-	CASSLDSATPSAFF	TGTGCCAGCAGCTTAGATTCGGCGACCCCTTCCGCTTTCTTT
TRBV5-1	TRBD2	TRBJ2-5	-	CASSLGTSGAETQYF	TGCGCCAGCAGCCTAGGGACTAGCGGGGCGGAGACCCAGTACTTC
TRBV5-1	TRBD2	TRBJ2-1	-	CASSTSGDPYNEQFF	TGCGCCAGCAGCACGAGCGGGGACCCCTACAATGAGCAGTTCTTC
TRBV28	TRBD1	TRBJ2-6	-	CASSRTGVRSSGANVLTF	TGTGCCAGCAGCCGAACAGGGGTTCGATCCTCTGGGGCCAACGTCCTGACTTTC
TRBV4-1	-	TRBJ2-2	-	CASSQVGLGKFGELFF	TGCGCCAGCAGCCAAGTCGGGTTAGGGAAGTTCGGGGAGCTGTTTTTT
TRBV12-3/TRBV12-4	-	TRBJ2-7	few	CASTKRAGVAYEQYF	TGTGCCAGCACTAAACGGGCCGGGGTCGCGTACGAGCAGTACTTC
TRBV20-1	TRBD1	TRBJ1-2	few	CSALTGGWGYTF	TGCAGTGCGCTGACAGGGGGCTGGGGCTACACCTTC
TRBV25-1	-	TRBJ1-3	few	CASSEYPDSGNTIYF	TGTGCCAGCAGTGAATATCCCGACTCTGGAAACACCATATATTTT
TRBV28	TRBD2	TRBJ2-3	-	CASSEPWGLAGFTDTQYF	TGTGCCAGCAGCGAACCATGGGGACTAGCGGGCTTCACAGATACGCAGTATTTT
TRBV5-1	TRBD2	TRBJ2-1	-	CASRPPGLAMSSYNEQFF	TGCGCCAGCAGGCCGCCGGGACTAGCGATGTCCTCCTACAATGAGCAGTTCTTC
TRBV29-1	-	TRBJ1-3	many	CSVRGTGNTIYF	TGCAGCGTTAGGGGGACTGGAAACACCATATATTTT
TRBV2	-	TRBJ2-1	-	CASSRPGGLRGEQFF	TGTGCCAGCAGTCGACCCGGAGGACTCCGCGGTGAGCAGTTCTTC
TRBV5-1	-	TRBJ1-1	many	CASSDPANTEAFF	TGCGCCAGCAGCGATCCAGCGAACACTGAAGCTTTCTTT
TRBV27	-	TRBJ1-5	-	CASSSVGPFGPQHF	TGTGCCAGCAGTTCAGTCGGGCCTTTTGGGCCCCAGCATTTT
TRBV6-6	-	TRBJ2-7	many	CASSYSDPYEQYF	TGTGCCAGCAGTTACTCGGACCCGTACGAGCAGTACTTC
TRBV6-5	-	TRBJ2-2	-	CASSSEWALSGELFF	TGTGCCAGCAGTTCTGAGTGGGCGTTGAGCGGGGAGCTGTTTTTT